This TCR beta chain was captured by sequencing in a study of blood T cell repertoires in COVID-19. Study-wide background: COVID-19 samples from acute and convalescent phases originated in the United States, Italy and Spain.

The cohort comprised adults aged 18 to 89 years residing in some 24 US areas. Recovery meant two consecutive negative NP/OP PCR tests, professional clearance, or resolved symptoms. This clone was found a few times. Germline V gene data show CDR1 as MDHEN and CDR2 as SYDVKM. This CDR3 is built from 11 residues. Between the trimmed V and J ends, which lost 3 bases and 8 bases, there was a span of 5 bases. TCRdb keeps only in-frame clones here, not all; method: immunoSEQ multiplex PCR. The sample carries a few hundred thousand clones, 84% recorded once. The clonotype originates from a woman between 40 and 55 years old who had recovered from COVID-19. The V call is TRBV28, the J call TRBJ2-4; D remains unclear. The source material was PBMCs or T cells enriched from blood (not recorded which). The CDR3 region is CASSFRDIQYF. In DNA form, the CDR3 reads TGTGCCAGCAGTTTCCGGGACATTCAGTACTTC.